This T cell receptor (beta chain) was observed in a study of cytomegalovirus exposure and HLA in healthy donors. For this clone: The antigen is undetermined.

This CDR3 comprises 18 residues. V was shortened by 0 bases and J by 0 bases, with 15 bases between the two germline ends. Germline V lookup: CDR1 MGHRA, CDR2 YSYEKL. Study findings and constraints: Later analysis placed DRB1 highest and HLA-C lowest in TCR association rates, which differed by HLA locus.

It was with 60 Vbeta and 13 Jbeta primers that the PCR ran. Sequencing used immunoSEQ multiplex PCR; TCRdb keeps in-frame clones, though not all of them. This sample has 150,000 to 200,000 clones, with 65% to 70% found just once. Sequenced input: PBMCs. This TCR was recovered from a man aged 25-45 years in good health and CMV-seropositive. The rearrangement uses TRBV4-1 and TRBJ2-1; D remains unclear. The CDR3 spells CASSQDVVRGLSYNEQFF. CDR3 sequence (DNA): TGCGCCAGCAGCCAAGACGTAGTAAGAGGTCTCTCCTACAATGAGCAGTTCTTC.